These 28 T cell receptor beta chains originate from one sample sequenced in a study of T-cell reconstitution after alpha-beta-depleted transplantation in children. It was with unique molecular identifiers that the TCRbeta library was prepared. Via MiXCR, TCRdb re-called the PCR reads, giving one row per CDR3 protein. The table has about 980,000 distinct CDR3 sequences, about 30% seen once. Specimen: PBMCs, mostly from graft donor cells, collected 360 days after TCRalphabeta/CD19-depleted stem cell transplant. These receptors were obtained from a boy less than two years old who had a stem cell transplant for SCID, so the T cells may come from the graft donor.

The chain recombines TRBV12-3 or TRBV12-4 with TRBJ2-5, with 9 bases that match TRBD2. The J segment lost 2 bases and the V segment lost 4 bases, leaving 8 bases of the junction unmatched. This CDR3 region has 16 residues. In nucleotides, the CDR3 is TGTGCCAGCAGTTCTCCCTTAGCGGGGGTACAAGAGACCCAGTACTTC. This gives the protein CASSSPLAGVQETQYF.

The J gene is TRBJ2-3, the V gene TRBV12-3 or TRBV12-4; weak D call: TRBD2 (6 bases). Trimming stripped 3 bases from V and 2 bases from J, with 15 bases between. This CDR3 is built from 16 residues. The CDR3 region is CASSFPRGEATDTQYF. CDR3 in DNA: TGTGCCAGCAGTTTCCCCCGCGGGGAGGCCACAGATACGCAGTATTTT.

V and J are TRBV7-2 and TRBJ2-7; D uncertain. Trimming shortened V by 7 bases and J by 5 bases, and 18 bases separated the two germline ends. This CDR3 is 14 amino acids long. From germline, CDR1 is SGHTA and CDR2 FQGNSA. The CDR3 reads CASTQLGTNHEQYF. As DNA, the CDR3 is TGTGCCAGCACCCAATTGGGCACTAATCACGAGCAGTACTTC.

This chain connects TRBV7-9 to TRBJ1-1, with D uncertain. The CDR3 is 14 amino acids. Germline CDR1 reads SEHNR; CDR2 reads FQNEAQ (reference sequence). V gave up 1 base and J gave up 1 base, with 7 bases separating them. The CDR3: CASSLVNRNTEAFF. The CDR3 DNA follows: TGTGCCAGCAGCTTAGTTAACAGGAACACTGAAGCTTTCTTT.

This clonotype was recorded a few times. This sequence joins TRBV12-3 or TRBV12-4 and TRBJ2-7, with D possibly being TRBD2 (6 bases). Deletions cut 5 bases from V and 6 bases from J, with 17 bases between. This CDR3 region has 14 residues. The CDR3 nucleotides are TGTGCCAGCAGTGTTTACGTTGGGGGAGGCGAGCAGTACTTC. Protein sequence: CASSVYVGGGEQYF.

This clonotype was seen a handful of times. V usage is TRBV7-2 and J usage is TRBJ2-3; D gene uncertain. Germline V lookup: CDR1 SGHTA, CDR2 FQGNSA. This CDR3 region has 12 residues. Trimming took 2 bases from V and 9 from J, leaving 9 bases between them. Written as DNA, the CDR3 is TGTGCCAGCAGCTTAACCGGTCGAACGCAGTATTTT. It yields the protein CASSLTGRTQYF.

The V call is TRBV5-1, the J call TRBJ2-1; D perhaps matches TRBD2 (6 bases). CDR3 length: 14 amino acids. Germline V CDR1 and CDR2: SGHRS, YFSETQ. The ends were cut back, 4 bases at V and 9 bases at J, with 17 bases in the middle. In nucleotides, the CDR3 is TGCGCCAGCAGCCCCGGGGGTCCGAACCCTGAGCAGTTCTTC. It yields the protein CASSPGGPNPEQFF.

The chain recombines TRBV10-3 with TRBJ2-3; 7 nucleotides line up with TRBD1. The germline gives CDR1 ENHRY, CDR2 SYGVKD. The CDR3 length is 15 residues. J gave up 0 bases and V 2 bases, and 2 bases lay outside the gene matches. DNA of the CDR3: TGTGCCATCAGTGAGGGACAGGAGAGCACAGATACGCAGTATTTT. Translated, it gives CAISEGQESTDTQYF.

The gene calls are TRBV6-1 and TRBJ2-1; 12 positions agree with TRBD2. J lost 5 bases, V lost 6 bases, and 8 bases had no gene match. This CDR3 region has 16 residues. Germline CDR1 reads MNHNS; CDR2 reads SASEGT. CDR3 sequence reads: CASSRPTSGGNNEQFF. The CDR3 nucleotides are TGTGCCAGCAGCCGACCGACTAGCGGGGGAAACAATGAGCAGTTCTTC.

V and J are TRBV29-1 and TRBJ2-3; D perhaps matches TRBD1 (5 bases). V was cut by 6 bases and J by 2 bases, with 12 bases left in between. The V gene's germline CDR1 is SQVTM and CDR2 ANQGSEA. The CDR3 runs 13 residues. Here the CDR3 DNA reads TGCAGCGTCAAGGACATCTCCACAGATACGCAGTATTTT. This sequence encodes CSVKDISTDTQYF.

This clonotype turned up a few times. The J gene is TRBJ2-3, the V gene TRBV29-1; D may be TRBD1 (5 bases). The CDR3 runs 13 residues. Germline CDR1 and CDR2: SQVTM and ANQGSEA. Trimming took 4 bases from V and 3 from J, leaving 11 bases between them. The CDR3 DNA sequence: TGCAGCGTTGGAGTCAGGGTGACAGATACGCAGTATTTT. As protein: CSVGVRVTDTQYF.

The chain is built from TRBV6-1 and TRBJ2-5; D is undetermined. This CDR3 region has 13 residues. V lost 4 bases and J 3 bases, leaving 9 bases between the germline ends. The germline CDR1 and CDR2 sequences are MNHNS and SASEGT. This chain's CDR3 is CASSGLVKETQYF. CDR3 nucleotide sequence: TGTGCCAGCAGTGGTTTGGTTAAAGAGACCCAGTACTTC.

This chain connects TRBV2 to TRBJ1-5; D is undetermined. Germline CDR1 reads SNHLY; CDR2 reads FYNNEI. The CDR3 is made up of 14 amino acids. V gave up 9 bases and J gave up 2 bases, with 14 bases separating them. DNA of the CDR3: TGTGCCAGTGCTAGACTCGGGGGCAATCAGCCCCAGCATTTT. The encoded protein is CASARLGGNQPQHF.

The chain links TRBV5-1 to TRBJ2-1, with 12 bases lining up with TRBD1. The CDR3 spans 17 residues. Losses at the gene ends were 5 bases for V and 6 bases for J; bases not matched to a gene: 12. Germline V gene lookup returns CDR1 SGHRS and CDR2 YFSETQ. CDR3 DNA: TGCGCCAGCAGTTTCCCTGTTGTGGGACAGGGGGCCAATGAGCAGTTCTTC. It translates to CASSFPVVGQGANEQFF.

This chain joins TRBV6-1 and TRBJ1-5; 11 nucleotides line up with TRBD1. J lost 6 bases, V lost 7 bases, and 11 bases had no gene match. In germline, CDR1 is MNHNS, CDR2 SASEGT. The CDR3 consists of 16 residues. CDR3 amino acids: CASNGGSDRGRQPQHF. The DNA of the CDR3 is TGTGCCAGCAATGGGGGTTCGGACAGGGGGCGTCAGCCCCAGCATTTT.

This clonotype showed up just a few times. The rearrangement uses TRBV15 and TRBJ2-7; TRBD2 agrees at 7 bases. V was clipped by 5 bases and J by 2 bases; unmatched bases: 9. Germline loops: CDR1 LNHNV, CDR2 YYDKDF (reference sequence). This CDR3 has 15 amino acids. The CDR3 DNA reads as TGTGCCACCAGCCTTCCCGGGACTACCGCCTACGAGCAGTACTTC. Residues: CATSLPGTTAYEQYF.

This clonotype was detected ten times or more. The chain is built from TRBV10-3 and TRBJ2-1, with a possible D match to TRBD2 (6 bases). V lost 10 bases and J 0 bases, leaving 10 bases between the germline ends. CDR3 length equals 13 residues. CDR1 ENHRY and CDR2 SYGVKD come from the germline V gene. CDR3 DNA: TGTGCCACGCGGGGCTCCTCCTACAATGAGCAGTTCTTC. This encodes CATRGSSYNEQFF.

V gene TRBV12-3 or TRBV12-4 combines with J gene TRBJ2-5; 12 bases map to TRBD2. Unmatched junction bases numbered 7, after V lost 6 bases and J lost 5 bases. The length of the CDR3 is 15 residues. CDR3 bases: TGTGCCAGCAGACCCCTAGCGGGGGGGAAGGAGACCCAGTACTTC. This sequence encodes CASRPLAGGKETQYF.

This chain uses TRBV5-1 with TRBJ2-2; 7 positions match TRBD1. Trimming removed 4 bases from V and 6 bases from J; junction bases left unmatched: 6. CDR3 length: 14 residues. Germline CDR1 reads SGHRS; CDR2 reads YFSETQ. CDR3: CASSLGQVSGELFF. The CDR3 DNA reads TGCGCCAGCAGCCTTGGACAGGTGTCCGGGGAGCTGTTTTTT.

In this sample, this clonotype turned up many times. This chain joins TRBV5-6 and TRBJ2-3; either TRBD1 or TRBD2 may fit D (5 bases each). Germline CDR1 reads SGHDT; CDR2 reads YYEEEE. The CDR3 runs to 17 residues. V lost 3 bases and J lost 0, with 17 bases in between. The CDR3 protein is CASSWDPGTFSTDTQYF. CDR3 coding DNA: TGTGCCAGCAGCTGGGACCCCGGGACCTTTAGCACAGATACGCAGTATTTT.

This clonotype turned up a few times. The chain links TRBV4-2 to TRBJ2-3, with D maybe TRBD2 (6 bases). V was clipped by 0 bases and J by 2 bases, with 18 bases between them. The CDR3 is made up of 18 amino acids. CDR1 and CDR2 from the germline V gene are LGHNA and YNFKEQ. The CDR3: CASSQERFVLAFTDTQYF. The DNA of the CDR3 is TGTGCCAGCAGCCAAGAGAGATTTGTACTAGCCTTCACAGATACGCAGTATTTT.

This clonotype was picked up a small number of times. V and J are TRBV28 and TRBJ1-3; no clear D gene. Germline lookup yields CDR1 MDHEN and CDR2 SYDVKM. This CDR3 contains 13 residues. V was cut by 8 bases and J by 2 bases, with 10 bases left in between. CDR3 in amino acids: CASSPRAGNTIYF. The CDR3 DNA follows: TGTGCCAGCTCTCCAAGGGCTGGAAACACCATATATTTT.

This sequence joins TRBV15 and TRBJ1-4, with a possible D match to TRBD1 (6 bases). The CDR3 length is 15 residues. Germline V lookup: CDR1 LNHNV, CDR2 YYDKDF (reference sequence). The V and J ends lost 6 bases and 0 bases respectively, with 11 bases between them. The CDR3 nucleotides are TGTGCCACCAGGAGGGGGGATGCAACTAATGAAAAACTGTTTTTT. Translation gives CATRRGDATNEKLFF. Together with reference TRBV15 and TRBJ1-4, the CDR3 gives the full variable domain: DAMVIQNPRYQVTQFGKPVTLSCSQTLNHNVMYWYQQKSSQAPKLLFHYYDKDFNNEADTPDNFQSRRPNTSFCFLDIRSPGLGDTAMYLCATRRGDATNEKLFFGSGTQLSVL.

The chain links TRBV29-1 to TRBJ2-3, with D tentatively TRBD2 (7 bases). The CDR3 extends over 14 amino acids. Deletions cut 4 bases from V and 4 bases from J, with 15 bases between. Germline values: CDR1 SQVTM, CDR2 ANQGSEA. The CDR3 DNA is TGCAGCGTTGTAGGTGGGGGGGCGGCAGATACGCAGTATTTT. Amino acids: CSVVGGGAADTQYF.

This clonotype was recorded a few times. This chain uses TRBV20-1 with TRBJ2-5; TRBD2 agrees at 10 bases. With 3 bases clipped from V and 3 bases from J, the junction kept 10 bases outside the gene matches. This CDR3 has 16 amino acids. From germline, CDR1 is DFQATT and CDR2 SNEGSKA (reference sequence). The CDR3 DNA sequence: TGCAGTGCTAGCCAGCGGGGGGGCGGAATGAAAGAGACCCAGTACTTC. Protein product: CSASQRGGGMKETQYF.

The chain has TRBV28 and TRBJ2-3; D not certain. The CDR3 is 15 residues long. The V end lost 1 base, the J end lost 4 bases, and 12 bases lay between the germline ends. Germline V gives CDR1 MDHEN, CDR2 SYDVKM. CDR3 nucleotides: TGTGCCAGCAGTTTATTTGGTCTTAGAGCAGATACGCAGTATTTT. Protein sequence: CASSLFGLRADTQYF.

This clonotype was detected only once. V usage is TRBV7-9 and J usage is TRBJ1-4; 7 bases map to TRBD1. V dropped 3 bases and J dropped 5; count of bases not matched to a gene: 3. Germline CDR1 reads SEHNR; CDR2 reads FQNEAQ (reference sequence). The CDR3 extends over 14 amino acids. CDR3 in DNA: TGTGCCAGCAGCTTTACGGACAGGAATGAAAAACTGTTTTTT. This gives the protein CASSFTDRNEKLFF.

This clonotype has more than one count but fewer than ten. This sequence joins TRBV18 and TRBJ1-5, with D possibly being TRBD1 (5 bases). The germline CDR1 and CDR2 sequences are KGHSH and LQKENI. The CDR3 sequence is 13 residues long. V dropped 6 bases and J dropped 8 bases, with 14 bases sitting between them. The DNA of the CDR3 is TGTGCCAGCTCGGCTGCGGGGCGGGAGCCCCAGCATTTT. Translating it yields CASSAAGREPQHF. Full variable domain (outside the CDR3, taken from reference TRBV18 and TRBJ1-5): NAGVMQNPRHLVRRRGQEARLRCSPMKGHSHVYWYRQLPEEGLKFMVYLQKENIIDESGMPKERFSAEFPKEGPSILRIQQVVRGDSAAYFCASSAAGREPQHFGDGTRLSIL.